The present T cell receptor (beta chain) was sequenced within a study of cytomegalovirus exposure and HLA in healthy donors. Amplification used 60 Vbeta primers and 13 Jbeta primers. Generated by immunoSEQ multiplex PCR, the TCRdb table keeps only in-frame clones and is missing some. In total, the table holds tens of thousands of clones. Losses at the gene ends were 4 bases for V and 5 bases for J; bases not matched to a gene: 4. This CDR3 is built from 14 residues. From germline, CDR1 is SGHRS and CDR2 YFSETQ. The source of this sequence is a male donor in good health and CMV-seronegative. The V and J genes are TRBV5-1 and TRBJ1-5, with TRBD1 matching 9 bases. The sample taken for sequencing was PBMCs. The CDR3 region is CASSEGQGHQPQHF. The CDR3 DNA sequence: TGCGCCAGCAGCGAGGGACAGGGACATCAGCCCCAGCATTTT.